This entry describes one T cell receptor beta chain. These data originate in a study of Ad26.COV2.S vaccination and SARS-CoV-2 variants. Sequencing was performed with immunoSEQ multiplex PCR; in TCRdb, only in-frame clones are kept and a portion is missing. Of 350,000 to 550,000 clones in the sample, 75% to 90% were seen once. CDR3 size: 13 residues. Between the trimmed V and J ends, which lost 1 base and 10 bases, there was a span of 12 bases. Germline V CDR1 and CDR2: SGHTA, FQGNSA. Noted treatment: some 20 received Ad26.COV2.S at low or high dose, single or two shots; 5 received placebo; per-sample allocation not given. Each sample was drawn 63 days after the first injection (of vaccine or placebo).

Specimen: peripheral blood, collected in a trial of Ad26.COV2.S vaccine versus placebo. The V and J genes are TRBV7-2 and TRBJ2-3, with D possibly TRBD2 on 5 matching bases. This sequence was found in a person between 18 and 59 years old who received the Ad26.COV2.S COVID-19 vaccine or a placebo. CDR3 DNA sequence: TGTGCCAGCAGCTTAGAGGCACTCGGGGCGCAGTATTTT. Residues: CASSLEALGAQYF.